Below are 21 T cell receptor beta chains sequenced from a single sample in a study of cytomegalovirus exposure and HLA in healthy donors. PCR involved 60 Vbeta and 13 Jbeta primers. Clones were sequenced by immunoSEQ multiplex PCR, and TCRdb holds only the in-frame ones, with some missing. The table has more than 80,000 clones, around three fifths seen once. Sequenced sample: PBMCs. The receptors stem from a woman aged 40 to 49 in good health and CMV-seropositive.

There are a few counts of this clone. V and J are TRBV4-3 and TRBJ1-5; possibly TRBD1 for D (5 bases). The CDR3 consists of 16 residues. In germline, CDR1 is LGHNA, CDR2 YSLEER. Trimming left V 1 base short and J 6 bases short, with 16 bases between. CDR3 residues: CASSQVTGGGGQPQHF. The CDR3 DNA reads TGCGCCAGCAGCCAAGTCACTGGGGGGGGAGGTCAGCCCCAGCATTTT.

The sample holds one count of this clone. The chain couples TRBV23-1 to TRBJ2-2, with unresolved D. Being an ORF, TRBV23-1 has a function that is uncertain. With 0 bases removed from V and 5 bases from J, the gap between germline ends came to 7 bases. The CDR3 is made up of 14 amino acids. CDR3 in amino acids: CASSQSEVTGELFF. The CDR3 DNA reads TGCGCCAGCAGTCAATCTGAGGTTACCGGGGAGCTGTTTTTT.

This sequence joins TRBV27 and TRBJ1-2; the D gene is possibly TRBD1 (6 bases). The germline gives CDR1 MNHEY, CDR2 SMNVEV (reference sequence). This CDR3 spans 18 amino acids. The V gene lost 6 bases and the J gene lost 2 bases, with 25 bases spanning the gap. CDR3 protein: CASSPIGSGDGGNYGYTF. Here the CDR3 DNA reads TGTGCCAGCAGCCCAATCGGATCAGGGGACGGCGGCAACTATGGCTACACCTTC.

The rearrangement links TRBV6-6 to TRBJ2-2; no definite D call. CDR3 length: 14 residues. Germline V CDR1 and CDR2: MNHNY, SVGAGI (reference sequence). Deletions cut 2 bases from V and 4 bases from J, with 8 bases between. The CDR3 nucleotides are TGTGCCAGCAGTTACGGCTCCTCCACCGGGGAGCTGTTTTTT. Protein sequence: CASSYGSSTGELFF.

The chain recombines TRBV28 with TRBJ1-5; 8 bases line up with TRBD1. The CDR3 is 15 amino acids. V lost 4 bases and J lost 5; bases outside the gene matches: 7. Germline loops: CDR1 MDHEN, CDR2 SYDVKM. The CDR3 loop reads CASSYWTGRDQPQHF. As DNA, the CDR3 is TGTGCCAGCAGTTATTGGACAGGGCGAGATCAGCCCCAGCATTTT.

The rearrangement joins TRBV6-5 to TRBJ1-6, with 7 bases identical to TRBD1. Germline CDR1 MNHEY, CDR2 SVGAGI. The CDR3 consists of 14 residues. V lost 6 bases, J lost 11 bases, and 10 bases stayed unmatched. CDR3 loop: CASRRDSYTTPLHF. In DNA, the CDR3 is TGTGCCAGCAGACGGGACAGCTACACGACACCCCTCCACTTT.

CDR3 residues: CASSIFTSGRVHYEQYF. The CDR3 DNA sequence: TGTGCCAGCAGCATATTTACTAGCGGGAGGGTCCACTACGAGCAGTACTTC. The rearrangement joins TRBV7-9 to TRBJ2-7, with 13 bases identical to TRBD2. Trimming at V came to 5 bases and at J to 3 bases, leaving 10 bases not matched to a gene. The CDR3 is made up of 17 amino acids. Germline-derived CDR1 and CDR2 are SEHNR and FQNEAQ (reference sequence).

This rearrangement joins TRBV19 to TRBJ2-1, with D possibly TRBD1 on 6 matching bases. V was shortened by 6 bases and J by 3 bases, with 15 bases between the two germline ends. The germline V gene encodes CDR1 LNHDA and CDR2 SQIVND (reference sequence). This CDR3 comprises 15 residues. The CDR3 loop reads CASSASPGVYNEQFF. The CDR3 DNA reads TGTGCCAGTAGCGCTTCCCCAGGGGTCTACAATGAGCAGTTCTTC.

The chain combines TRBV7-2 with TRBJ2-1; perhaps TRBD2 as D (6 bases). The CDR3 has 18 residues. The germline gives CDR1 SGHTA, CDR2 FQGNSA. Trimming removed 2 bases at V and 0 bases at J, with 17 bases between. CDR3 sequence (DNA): TGTGCCAGCAGCTTATCCCCCGGGAGACAAAGCTCCTACAATGAGCAGTTCTTC. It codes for CASSLSPGRQSSYNEQFF.

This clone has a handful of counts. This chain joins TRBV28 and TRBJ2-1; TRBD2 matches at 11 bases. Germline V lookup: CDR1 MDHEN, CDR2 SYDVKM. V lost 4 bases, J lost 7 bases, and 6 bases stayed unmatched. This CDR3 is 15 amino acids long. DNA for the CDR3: TGTGCCAGCAGTTCCCCGACTAGCGGGACTAATGAGCAGTTCTTC. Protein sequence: CASSSPTSGTNEQFF.

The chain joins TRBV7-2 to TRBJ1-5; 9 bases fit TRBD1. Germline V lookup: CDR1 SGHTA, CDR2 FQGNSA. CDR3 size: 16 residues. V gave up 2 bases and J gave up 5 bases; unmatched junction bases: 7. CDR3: CASSLLGTGNDQPQHF. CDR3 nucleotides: TGTGCCAGCAGCTTATTGGGGACAGGGAACGATCAGCCCCAGCATTTT. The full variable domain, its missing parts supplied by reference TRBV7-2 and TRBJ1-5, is GAGVSQSPSNKVTEKGKDVELRCDPISGHTALYWYRQSLGQGLEFLIYFQGNSAPDKSGLPSDRFSAERTGGSVSTLTIQRTQQEDSAVYLCASSLLGTGNDQPQHFGDGTRLSIL.

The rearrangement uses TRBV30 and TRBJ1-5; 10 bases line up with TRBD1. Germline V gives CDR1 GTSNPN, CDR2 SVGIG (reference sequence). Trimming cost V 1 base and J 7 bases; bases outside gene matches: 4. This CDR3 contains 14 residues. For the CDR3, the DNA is TGTGCCTGGAGTGCGACAGGGGGCGTGCAGCCCCAGCATTTT. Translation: CAWSATGGVQPQHF.

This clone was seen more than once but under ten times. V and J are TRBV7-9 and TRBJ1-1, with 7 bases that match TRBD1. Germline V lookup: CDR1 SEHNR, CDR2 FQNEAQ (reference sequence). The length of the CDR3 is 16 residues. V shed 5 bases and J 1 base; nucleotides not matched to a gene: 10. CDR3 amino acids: CASSKGTALGNTEAFF. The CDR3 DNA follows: TGTGCCAGCAGCAAGGGGACAGCCTTAGGGAACACTGAAGCTTTCTTT. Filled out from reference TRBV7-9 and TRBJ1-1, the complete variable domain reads DTGVSQNPRHKITKRGQNVTFRCDPISEHNRLYWYRQTLGQGPEFLTYFQNEAQLEKSRLLSDRFSAERPKGSFSTLEIQRTEQGDSAMYLCASSKGTALGNTEAFFGQGTRLTVV.

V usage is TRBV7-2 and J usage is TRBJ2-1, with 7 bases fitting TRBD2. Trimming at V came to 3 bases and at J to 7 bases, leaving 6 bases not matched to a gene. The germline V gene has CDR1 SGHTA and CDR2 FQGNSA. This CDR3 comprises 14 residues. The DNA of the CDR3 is TGTGCCAGCAGCTTTGGGGACTACCCAAATGAGCAGTTCTTC. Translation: CASSFGDYPNEQFF. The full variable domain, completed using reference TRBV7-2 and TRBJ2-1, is GAGVSQSPSNKVTEKGKDVELRCDPISGHTALYWYRQSLGQGLEFLIYFQGNSAPDKSGLPSDRFSAERTGGSVSTLTIQRTQQEDSAVYLCASSFGDYPNEQFFGPGTRLTVL.

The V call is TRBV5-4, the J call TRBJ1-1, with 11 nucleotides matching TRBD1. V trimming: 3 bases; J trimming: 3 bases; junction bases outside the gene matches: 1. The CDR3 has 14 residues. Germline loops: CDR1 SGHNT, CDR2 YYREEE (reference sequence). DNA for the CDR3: TGTGCCAGCAGCTGGGGACAGGGGGACACTGAAGCTTTCTTT. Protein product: CASSWGQGDTEAFF.

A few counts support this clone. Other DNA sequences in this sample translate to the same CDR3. CDR3 DNA sequence: TGCGCTAGCTGCCCAAACAGGGACGCCTACGAGCAGTACTTC. Protein sequence: CASCPNRDAYEQYF. This chain uses TRBV4-1 with TRBJ2-7, with D perhaps TRBD1 (6 bases). This CDR3 is built from 14 residues. The germline V gene encodes CDR1 MGHRA and CDR2 YSYEKL.

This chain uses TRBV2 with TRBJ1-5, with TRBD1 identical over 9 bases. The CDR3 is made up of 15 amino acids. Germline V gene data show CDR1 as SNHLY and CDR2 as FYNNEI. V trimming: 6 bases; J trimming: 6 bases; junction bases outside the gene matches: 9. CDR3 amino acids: CASSQQGASGQPQHF. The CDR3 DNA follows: TGTGCCAGCAGCCAACAGGGGGCGTCGGGTCAGCCCCAGCATTTT. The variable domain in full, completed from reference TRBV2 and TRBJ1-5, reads EPEVTQTPSHQVTQMGQEVILRCVPISNHLYFYWYRQILGQKVEFLVSFYNNEISEKSEIFDDQFSVERPDGSNFTLKIRSTKLEDSAMYFCASSQQGASGQPQHFGDGTRLSIL.

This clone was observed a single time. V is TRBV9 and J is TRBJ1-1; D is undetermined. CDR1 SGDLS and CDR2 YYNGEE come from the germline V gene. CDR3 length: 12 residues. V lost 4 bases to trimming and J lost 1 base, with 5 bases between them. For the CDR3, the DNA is TGTGCCAGCAGCCCAGGGAACACTGAAGCTTTCTTT. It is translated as CASSPGNTEAFF.

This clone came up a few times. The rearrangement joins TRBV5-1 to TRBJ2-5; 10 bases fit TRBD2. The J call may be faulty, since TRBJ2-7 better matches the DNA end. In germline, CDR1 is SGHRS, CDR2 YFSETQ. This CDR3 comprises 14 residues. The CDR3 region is CASSLVLAGHEQYF. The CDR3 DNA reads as TGCGCCAGCAGCTTAGTACTAGCGGGACACGAGCAGTACTTC.

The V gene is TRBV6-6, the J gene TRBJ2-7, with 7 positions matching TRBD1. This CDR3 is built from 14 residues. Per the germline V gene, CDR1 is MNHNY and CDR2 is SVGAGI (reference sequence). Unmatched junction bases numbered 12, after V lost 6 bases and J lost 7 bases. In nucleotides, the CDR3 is TGTGCCAGCAGGCAGACAGGGCTTGTAGGAGAGCAGTACTTC. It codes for CASRQTGLVGEQYF.

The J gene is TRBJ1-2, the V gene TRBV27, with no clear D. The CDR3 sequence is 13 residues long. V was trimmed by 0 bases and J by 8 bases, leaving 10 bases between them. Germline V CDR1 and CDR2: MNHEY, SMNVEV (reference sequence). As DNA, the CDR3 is TGTGCCAGCAGTTTATCGGGGAGCTCCGGCTACACCTTC. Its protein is CASSLSGSSGYTF.